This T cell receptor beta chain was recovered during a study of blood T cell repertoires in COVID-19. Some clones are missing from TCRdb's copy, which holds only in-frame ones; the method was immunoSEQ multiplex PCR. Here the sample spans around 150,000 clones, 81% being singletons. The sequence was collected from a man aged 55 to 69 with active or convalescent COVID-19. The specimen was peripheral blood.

This chain's CDR3 is CASSKQGADATEAFF. DNA of the CDR3: TGCGCCAGCAGCAAACAGGGGGCGGATGCCACTGAAGCTTTCTTT. This chain joins TRBV5-1 and TRBJ1-1, with 9 nucleotides matching TRBD1. The length of the CDR3 is 15 residues. Germline V gives CDR1 SGHRS, CDR2 YFSETQ. V shed 4 bases and J 4 bases; nucleotides not matched to a gene: 8.